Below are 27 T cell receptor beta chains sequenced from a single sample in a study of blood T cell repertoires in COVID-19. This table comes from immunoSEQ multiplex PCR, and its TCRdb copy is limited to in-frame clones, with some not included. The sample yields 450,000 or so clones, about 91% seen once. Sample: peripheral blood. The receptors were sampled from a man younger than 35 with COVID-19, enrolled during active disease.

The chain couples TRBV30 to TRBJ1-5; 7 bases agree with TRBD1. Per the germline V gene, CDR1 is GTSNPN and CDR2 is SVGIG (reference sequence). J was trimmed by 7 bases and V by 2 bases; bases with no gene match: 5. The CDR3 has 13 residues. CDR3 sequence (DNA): TGTGCCTGGAGTAACAGGGGCGGGCAGCCCCAGCATTTT. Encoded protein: CAWSNRGGQPQHF.

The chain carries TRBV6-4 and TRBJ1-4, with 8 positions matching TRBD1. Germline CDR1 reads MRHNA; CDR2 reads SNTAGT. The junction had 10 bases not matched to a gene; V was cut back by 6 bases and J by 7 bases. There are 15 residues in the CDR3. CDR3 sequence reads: CASSQNPDRVEKLFF. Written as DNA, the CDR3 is TGTGCCAGCAGCCAAAACCCGGACAGGGTTGAAAAACTGTTTTTT.

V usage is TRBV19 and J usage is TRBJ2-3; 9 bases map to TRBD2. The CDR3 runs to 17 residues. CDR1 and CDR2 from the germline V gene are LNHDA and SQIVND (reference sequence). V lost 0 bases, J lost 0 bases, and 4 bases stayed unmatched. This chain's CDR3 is CASSIDRAGGSTDTQYF. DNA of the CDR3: TGTGCCAGTAGTATAGACAGAGCGGGGGGAAGCACAGATACGCAGTATTTT.

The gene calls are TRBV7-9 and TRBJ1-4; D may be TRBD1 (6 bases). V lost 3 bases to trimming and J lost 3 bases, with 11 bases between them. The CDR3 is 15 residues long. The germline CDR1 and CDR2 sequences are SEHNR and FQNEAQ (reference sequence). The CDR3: CASSFLGGPNEKLFF. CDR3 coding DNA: TGTGCCAGCAGCTTTCTAGGGGGTCCTAATGAAAAACTGTTTTTT.

The CDR3 DNA follows: TGTGCCAGCAGTCAAGACAGGGGCTACCGCAATGAGCAGTTCTTC. It yields the protein CASSQDRGYRNEQFF. V and J are TRBV27 and TRBJ2-1, with 8 bases lining up with TRBD1. The germline gives CDR1 MNHEY, CDR2 SMNVEV (reference sequence). The length of the CDR3 is 15 residues. J gave up 6 bases and V 5 bases, and 9 bases lay outside the gene matches.

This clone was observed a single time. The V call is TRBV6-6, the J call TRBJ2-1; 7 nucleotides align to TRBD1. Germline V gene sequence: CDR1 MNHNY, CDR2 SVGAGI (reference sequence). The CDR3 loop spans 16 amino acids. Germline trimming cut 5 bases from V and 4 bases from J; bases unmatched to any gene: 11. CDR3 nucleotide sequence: TGTGCCAGCAGTCATATGACAGGGATTGGTTACAATGAGCAGTTCTTC. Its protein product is CASSHMTGIGYNEQFF.

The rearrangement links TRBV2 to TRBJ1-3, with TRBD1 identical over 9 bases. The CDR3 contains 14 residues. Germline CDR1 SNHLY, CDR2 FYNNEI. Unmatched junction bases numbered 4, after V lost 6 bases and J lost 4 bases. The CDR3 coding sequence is TGTGCCAGCAGCGCCGGGACAGGGGGAAACACCATATATTTT. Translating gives CASSAGTGGNTIYF.

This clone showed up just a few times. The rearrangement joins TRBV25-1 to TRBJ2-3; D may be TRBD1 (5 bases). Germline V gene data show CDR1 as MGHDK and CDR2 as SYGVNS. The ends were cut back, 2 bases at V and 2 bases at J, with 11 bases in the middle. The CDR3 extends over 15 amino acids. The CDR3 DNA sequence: TGTGCCAGCAGTGAAGCTAGGGGAAACACAGATACGCAGTATTTT. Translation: CASSEARGNTDTQYF.

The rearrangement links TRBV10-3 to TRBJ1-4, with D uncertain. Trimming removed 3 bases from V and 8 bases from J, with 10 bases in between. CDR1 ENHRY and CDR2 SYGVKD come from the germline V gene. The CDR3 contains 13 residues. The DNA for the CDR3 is TGTGCCATCAGTGAAGAGTCGGTGGAAAAACTGTTTTTT. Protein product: CAISEESVEKLFF.

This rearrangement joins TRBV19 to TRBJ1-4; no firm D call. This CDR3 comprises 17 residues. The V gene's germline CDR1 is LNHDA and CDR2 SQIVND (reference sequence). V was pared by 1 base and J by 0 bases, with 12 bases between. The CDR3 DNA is TGTGCCAGTAGTATAGTCGCTGGCCTTGCAACTAATGAAAAACTGTTTTTT. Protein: CASSIVAGLATNEKLFF. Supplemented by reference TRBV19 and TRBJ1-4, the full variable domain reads DGGITQSPKYLFRKEGQNVTLSCEQNLNHDAMYWYRQDPGQGLRLIYYSQIVNDFQKGDIAEGYSVSREKKESFPLTVTSAQKNPTAFYLCASSIVAGLATNEKLFFGSGTQLSVL.

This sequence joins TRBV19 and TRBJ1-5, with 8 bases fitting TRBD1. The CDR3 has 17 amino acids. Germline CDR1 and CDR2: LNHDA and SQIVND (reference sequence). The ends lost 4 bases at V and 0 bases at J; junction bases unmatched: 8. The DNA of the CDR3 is TGTGCCAGTAGTACCGGACAGGGTCTGACTAGCAATCAGCCCCAGCATTTT. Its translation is CASSTGQGLTSNQPQHF. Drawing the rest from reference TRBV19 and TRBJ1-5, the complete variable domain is DGGITQSPKYLFRKEGQNVTLSCEQNLNHDAMYWYRQDPGQGLRLIYYSQIVNDFQKGDIAEGYSVSREKKESFPLTVTSAQKNPTAFYLCASSTGQGLTSNQPQHFGDGTRLSIL.

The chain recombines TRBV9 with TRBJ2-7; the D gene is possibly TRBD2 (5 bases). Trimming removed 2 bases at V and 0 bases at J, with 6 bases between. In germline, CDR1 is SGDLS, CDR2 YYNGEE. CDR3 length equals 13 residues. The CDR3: CASSVTSSYEQYF. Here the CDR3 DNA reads TGTGCCAGCAGCGTTACTAGCTCCTACGAGCAGTACTTC.

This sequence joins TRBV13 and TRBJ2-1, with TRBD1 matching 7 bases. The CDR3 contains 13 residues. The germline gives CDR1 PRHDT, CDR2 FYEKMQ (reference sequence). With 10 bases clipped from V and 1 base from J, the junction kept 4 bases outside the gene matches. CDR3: CATRQGSYNEQFF. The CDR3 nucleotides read TGTGCCACCAGACAGGGTTCCTACAATGAGCAGTTCTTC. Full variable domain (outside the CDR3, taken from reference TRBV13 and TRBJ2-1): AAGVIQSPRHLIKEKRETATLKCYPIPRHDTVYWYQQGPGQDPQFLISFYEKMQSDKGSIPDRFSAQQFSDYHSELNMSSLELGDSALYFCATRQGSYNEQFFGPGTRLTVL.

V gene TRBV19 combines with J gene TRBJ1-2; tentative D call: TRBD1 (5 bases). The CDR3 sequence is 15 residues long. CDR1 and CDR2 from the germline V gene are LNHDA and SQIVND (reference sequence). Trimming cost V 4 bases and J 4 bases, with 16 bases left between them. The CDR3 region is CASSRARGVSYGYTF. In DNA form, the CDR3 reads TGTGCCAGTAGTAGGGCGCGGGGGGTCTCCTATGGCTACACCTTC.

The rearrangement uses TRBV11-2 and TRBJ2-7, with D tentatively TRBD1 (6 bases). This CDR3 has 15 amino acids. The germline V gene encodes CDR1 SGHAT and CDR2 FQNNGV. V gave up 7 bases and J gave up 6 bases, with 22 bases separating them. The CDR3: CASIRTGTQFAEQYF. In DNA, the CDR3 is TGTGCCAGCATCCGTACCGGGACACAATTCGCCGAGCAGTACTTC.

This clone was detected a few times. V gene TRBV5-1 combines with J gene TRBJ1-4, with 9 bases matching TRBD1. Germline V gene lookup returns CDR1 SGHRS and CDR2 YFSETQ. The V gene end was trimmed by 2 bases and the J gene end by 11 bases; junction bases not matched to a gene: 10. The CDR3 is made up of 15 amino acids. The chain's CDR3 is CASSLLGQGRPKLFF. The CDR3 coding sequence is TGCGCCAGCAGCTTACTTGGACAGGGGCGACCCAAACTGTTTTTT.

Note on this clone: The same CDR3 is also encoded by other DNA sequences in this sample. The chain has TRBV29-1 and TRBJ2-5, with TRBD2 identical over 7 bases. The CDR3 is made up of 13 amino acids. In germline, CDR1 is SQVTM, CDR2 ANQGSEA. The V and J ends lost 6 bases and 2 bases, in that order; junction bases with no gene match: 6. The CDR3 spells CSVTASGQETQYF. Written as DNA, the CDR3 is TGCAGCGTCACCGCTAGCGGACAAGAGACCCAGTACTTC.

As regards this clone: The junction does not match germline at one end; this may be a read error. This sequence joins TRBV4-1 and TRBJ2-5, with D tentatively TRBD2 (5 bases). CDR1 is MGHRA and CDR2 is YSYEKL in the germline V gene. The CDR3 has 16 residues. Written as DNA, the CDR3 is TGCGCCAGCAGCCAATATCCGGGATCCGGCCAAGGGACCCAGTACTTC. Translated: CASSQYPGSGQGTQYF.

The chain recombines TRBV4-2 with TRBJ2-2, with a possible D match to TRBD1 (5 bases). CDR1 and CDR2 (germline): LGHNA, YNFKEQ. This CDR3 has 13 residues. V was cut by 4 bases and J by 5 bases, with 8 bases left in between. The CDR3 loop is CASSLDSTGELFF. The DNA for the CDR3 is TGTGCCAGCAGCCTTGACAGTACCGGGGAGCTGTTTTTT.

CDR3: CASSALAGGHNEQFF. CDR3 DNA: TGTGCCAGTAGCGCCCTAGCGGGGGGGCACAATGAGCAGTTCTTC. V is TRBV19 and J is TRBJ2-1, with 12 bases identical to TRBD2. Trimming took 6 bases from V and 5 from J; bases not matched to a gene: 5. The CDR3 length is 15 residues. Germline CDR1 and CDR2: LNHDA and SQIVND (reference sequence).

The CDR3 sequence is CASSHGQGLSTDTQYF. In DNA form, the CDR3 reads TGCGCCAGCAGCCACGGACAGGGGTTAAGCACAGATACGCAGTATTTT. This rearrangement joins TRBV5-1 to TRBJ2-3; TRBD1 agrees at 9 bases. CDR1 is SGHRS and CDR2 is YFSETQ in the germline V gene. The length of the CDR3 is 16 residues. V shed 4 bases, J shed 0 bases, and the junction held 6 bases outside the gene matches.

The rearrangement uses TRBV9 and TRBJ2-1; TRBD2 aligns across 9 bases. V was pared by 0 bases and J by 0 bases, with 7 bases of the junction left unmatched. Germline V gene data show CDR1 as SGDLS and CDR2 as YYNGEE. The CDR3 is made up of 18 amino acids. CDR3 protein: CASSVEASGASSYNEQFF. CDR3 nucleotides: TGTGCCAGCAGCGTAGAGGCTAGCGGGGCTAGCTCCTACAATGAGCAGTTCTTC.

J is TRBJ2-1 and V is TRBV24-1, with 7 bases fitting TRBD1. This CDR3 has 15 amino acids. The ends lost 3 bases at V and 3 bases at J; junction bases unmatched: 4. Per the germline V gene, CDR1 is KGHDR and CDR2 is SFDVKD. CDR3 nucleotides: TGTGCCACCAGTGATAGGGCAGGGGGCTACAATGAGCAGTTCTTC. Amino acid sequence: CATSDRAGGYNEQFF.

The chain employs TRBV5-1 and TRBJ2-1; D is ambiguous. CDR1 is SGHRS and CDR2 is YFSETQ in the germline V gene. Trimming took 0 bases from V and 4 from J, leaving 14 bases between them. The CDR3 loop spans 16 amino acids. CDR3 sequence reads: CASSLAPEMAYNEQFF. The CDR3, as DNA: TGCGCCAGCAGCTTGGCCCCCGAAATGGCATACAATGAGCAGTTCTTC.

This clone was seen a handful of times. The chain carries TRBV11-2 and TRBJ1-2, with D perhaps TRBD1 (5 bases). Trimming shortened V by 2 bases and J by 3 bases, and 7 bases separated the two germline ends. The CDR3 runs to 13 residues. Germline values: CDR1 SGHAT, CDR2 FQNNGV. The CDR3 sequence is CASSLTGDYGYTF. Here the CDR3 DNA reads TGTGCCAGCAGCTTAACGGGGGACTATGGCTACACCTTC.

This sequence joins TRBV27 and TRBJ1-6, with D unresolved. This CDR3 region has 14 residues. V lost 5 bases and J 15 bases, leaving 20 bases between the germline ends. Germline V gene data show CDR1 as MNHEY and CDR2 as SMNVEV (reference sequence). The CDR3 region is CASSSGNRLGHLHF. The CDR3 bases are TGTGCCAGCAGTAGCGGGAACCGGTTAGGGCACCTCCACTTT.

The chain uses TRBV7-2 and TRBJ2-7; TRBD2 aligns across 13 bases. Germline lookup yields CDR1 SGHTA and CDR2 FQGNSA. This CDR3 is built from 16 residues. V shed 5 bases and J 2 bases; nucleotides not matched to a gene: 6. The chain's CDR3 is CASSLVGLAGAYEQYF. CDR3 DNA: TGTGCCAGCAGCCTGGTTGGACTAGCGGGGGCCTACGAGCAGTACTTC.